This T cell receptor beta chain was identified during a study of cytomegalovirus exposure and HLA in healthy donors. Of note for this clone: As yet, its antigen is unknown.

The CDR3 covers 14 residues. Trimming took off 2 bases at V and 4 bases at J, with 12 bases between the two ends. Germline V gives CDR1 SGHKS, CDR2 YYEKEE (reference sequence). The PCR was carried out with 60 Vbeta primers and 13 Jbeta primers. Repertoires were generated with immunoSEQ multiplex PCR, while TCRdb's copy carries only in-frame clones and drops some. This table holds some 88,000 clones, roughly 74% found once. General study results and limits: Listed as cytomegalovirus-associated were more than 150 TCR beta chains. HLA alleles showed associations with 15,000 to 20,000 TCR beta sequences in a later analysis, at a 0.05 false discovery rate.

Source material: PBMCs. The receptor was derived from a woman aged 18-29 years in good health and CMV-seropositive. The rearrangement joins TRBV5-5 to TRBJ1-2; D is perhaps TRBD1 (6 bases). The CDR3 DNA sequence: TGTGCCAGCAGCTTAGGGGGATCGCCCTATGGCTACACCTTC. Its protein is CASSLGGSPYGYTF.